This T cell receptor (beta chain) derives from a study of identifying expanded T cells in peripheral blood. A few counts support this clone. The CDR3 runs to 16 residues. CDR1 and CDR2 (germline): KGHSH, LQKENI. With V trimmed by 4 bases and J by 6 bases, 6 bases remained unmatched. During the collection period, no donor immune events like infections were recorded. The protocol was immunoSEQ multiplex PCR, while the TCRdb copy is restricted to in-frame clones and leaves out a portion. The table lists about 82,000 clones, about 90% of them singletons. The sequencing sample was made of blood. The genes are TRBV18 and TRBJ1-6, with 10 bases identical to TRBD1. The TCR originated in a person aged 18 to 75 in good health. This chain's CDR3 is CASSREGQGFNSPLHF. The CDR3 region has the DNA TGTGCCAGCTCACGCGAGGGACAGGGGTTTAATTCACCCCTCCACTTT.